This T cell receptor (beta chain) was sequenced for a study of tumor-infiltrating lymphocytes in oesophageal squamous cell carcinoma. CDR1 is SGHTA and CDR2 is FQGNSA in the germline V gene. The CDR3 covers 15 residues. TCRdb fed the PCR reads into MiXCR, producing one record per CDR3 protein. Of 23,000 or so distinct CDR3 sequences in the sample, about two fifths are singletons; the top ten hold around a quarter. Sample: esophageal tumor tissue. This receptor was identified in a male donor with esophageal squamous cell carcinoma. The J gene is TRBJ2-4, the V gene TRBV7-2, with TRBD1 matching over 8 bases. TRBJ2-1 explains the end of the DNA better; the J call may be wrong. The CDR3 DNA reads as TGTGCCAGCAGCCCGGGGGACAGGCCATACAATGAGCAGTTCTTC. Amino acids: CASSPGDRPYNEQFF.